This T cell receptor beta chain emerged from a study of monozygotic twins with inflammatory bowel disease (dated by TCRdb to the late 2010s). At the level of the whole study: The complete study included about 30 monozygotic twin pairs: 19 IBD-discordant Danish pairs and nine German pairs, of which four were IBD-concordant and five were IBD-discordant. Within discordant pairs, disease-associated traits were sought mainly by comparing IBD patients with their genetically identical healthy co-twins. Each individual had, on average, about 151 000 unique TCRalpha sequences and 181 000 unique TCRbeta sequences available for analysis. Results the study describes overall, beyond this receptor: Repertoire similarity did not differ between concordant and discordant twins, which could be due to limited statistical power. Background noise and inter-individual variability may have been introduced into the repertoires by the differing immunosuppressive treatments among patients. No single strong signal or clonotype linked to IBD turned up in the results, so the idea that one exists was not supported. The analysis was unable to tell apart different T cell subtypes. Compared with healthy twins, IBD patients had fewer clonotypes in common with other individuals, a difference most pronounced in patients showing signs of disease activity. A decrease in TCRbeta repertoire diversity, as measured by inverse Simpson index, was observed in IBD patients compared with their healthy co-twins.

Library method: 5' RACE. Preparation of each TCR library used approximately 3,200 ng of total RNA. For each sample, cDNA was synthesized in eight separate reactions using SMARTScribe reverse transcriptase. During cDNA synthesis, unique molecular identifiers containing a 6-nucleotide sample barcode were introduced by template switching. TCRalpha and TCRbeta cDNA was amplified in two nested PCRs of roughly 16 and 10 cycles, and bead purification was carried out after each PCR. Before amplification, the cDNA was treated with uracil DNA-glycosylase and purified using the QIAquick PCR purification kit. The second PCR added Illumina TruSeq-compatible adapters along with sample-specific barcodes. Library quality and concentration were checked on TapeStation and Qubit, and libraries were pooled at 5 to 6.5 ng each. Sequencing of pooled libraries was carried out on an Illumina HiSeq2500 single-index Rapid Run using 2 x 100 bp reads and custom sequencing primers. From the authors' description of their analysis: MiGEC version 1.2.6 was used for UMI-based consensus assembly, which corrected PCR and sequencing errors. MiXCR version 2.1.1 handled V(D)J alignment, clonotype assembly and CDR3 extraction. Normalisation of gene usage, clonotype sharing and MAIT/NKT TCR abundance was achieved by analysing the top 1000, 10 000 and 20 000 clonotypes per sample. Diversity was computed as the inverse Simpson index with the vegan R package after downsampling to 27 000 UMIs. Paired Mann-Whitney U tests were applied to discordant twin pairs, with Benjamini-Hochberg correction for multiple testing. TCRdb reprocessed the reads and lists each CDR3 protein sequence as a single entry, with no DNA. Clone size and V and J calls follow TCRdb, not the original study. The sample table records about 300,000 distinct CDR3 sequences. More than 4.5% of the sample belongs to the ten largest clones.

From the cysteine up to the phenylalanine, the CDR3 has a length of 14 residues. The coding DNA is unavailable. CDR1 and CDR2 were assigned from the germline V gene as SGDLS and YYNGEE. With regard to this clonotype: There is no known antigen for this receptor.

From each donor, an approximately 2.5 ml peripheral blood sample was drawn into PAXgene tubes and stored at -80 degrees C. Without any T cell sorting, total RNA was extracted from whole blood using the PAXgene blood miRNA kit on an automated QIAcube. Peripheral blood from monozygotic twin pairs concordant or discordant for inflammatory bowel disease was subjected to deep TCRalpha and TCRbeta repertoire profiling with unique molecular barcoding. Smoking habits were recorded for all twin pairs, and each individual was classified as a current, former or never smoker. The TCR originated in a human donor with ulcerative colitis or Crohn's disease, or a healthy co-twin of an affected twin (not recorded which). Rearrangement joined TRBV9 to TRBJ2-7; without DNA, the TCRdb call of TRBD1 cannot be checked. Sequenced input: blood. The CDR3 amino acid sequence is: CASSVGGDGYEQYF.